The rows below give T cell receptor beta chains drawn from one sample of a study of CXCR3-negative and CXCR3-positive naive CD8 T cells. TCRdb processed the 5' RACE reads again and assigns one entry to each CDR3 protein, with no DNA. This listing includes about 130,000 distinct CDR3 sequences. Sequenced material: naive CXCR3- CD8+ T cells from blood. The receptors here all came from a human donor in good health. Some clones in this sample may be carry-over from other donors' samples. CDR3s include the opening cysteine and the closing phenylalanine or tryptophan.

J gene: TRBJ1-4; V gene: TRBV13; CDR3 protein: CASRGGANEKLFF
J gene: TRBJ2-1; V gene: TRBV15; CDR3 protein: CATSTSSSEQFF
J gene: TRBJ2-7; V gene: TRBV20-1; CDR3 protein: CSAEMSGSSKSSYEQYF
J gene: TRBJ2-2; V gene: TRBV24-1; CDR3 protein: CATSDFGTEDGELFF
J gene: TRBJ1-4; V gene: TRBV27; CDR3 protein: CASRLGFSHNEKLFF
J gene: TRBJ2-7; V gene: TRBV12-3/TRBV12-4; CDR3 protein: CASSLWGQGSDEQYF
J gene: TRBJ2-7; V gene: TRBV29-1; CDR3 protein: CSVLTETTYEQYF
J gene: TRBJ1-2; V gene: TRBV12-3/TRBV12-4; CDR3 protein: CASSLQTGFGYTF
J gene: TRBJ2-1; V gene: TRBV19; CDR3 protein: CASSPSSGGSYNEQFF
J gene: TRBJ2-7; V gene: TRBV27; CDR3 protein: CASSLSNFGTGGAYEQYF
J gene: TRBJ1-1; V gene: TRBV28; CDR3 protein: CASSLFGENTEAFF
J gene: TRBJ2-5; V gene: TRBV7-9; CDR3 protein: CASSATQGPNQETQYF
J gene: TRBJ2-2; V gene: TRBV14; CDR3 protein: CASSQVPGQGRGGELFF
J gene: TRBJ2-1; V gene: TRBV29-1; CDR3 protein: CSVWTSGFNEQFF
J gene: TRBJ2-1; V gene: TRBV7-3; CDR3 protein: CASSFVGASGGANEQFF
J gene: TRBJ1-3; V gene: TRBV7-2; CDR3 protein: CASSAREAFLSGNTIYF
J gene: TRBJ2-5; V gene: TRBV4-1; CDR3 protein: CASSQVDVQTGETQYF
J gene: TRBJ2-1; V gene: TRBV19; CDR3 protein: CASNLAGGYNEQFF
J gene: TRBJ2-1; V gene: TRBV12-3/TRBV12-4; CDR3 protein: CASSNETSINEQFF
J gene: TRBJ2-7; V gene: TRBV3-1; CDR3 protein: CASSHTGLVYEQYF
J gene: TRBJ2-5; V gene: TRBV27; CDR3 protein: CASSDLGTSGSMWETQYF
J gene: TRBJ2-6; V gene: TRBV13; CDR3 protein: CASSSSPSARGHSGANVLTF
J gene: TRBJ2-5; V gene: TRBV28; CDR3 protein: CASSLKKYQETQYF
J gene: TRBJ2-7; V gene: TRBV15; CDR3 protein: CATSRGALASYEQYF
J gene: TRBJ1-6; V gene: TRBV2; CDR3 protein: CASSTGTGSLSPLHF
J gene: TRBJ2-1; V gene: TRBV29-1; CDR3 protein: CSVAGTSGSDEQFF
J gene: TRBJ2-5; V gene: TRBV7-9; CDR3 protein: CASSPWDPKEETQYF
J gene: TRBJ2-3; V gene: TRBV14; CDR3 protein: CASSQAQLAGADTQYF
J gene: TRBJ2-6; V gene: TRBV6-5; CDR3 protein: CASSEVEGGANVLTF
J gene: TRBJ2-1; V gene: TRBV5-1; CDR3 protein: CASSWGSGTYNEQFF
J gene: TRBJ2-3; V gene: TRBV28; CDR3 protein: CASSLPPSGGSKDTQYF
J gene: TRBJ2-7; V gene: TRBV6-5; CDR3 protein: CASSIGGETREQYF
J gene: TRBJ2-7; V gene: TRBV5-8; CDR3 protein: CASSLEGPYEQYF
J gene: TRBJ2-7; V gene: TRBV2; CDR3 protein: CASSEYLGQKWAYEQYF
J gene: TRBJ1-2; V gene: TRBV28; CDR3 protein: CASQFRAGYYGYTF
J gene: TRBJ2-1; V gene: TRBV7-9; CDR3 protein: CASSLTGLFNEQFF
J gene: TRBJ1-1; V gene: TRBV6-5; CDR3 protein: CASSYSSSGTIEAFF
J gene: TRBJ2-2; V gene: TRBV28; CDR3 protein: CASRLFLTGGNAGELFF
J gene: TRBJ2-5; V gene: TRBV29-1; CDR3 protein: CSVEDGPRETQYF
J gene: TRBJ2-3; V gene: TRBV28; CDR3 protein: CASSLLSRTGVGDTQYF
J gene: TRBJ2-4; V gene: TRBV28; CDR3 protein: CASSDTMGNIQYF
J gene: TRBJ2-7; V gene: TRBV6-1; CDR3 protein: CASSEGRTGEQYF
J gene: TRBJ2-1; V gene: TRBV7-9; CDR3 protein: CASSGGPANSYNEQFF
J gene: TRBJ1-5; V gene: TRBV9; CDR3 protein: CASSAGDQPQHF
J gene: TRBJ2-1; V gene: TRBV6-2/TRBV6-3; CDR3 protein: CASSYGNEQFF
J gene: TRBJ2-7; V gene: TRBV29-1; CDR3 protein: CSGLQGANFEQYF
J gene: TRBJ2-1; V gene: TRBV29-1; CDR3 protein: CSVEDRLGAYNEQFF
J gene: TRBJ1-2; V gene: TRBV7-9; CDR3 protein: CASSSAGFRLYGYTF
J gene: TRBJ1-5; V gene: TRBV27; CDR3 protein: CASAGGWGNQPQHF
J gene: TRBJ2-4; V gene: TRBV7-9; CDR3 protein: CASSLGAGTFFAKNIQYF
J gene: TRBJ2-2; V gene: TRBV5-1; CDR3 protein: CASSLDLAFANTGELFF
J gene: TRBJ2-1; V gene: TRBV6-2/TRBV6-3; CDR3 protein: CASTSDTSGRFDNEQFF
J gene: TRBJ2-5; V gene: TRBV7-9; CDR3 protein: CASSPPGAGETQYF
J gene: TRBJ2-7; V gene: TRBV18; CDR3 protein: CASSPPPGHAAFPTYEQYF
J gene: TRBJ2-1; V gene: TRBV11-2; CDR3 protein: CASSLGSNNEQFF
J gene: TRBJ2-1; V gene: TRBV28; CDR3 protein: CASRDKDFSEQFF
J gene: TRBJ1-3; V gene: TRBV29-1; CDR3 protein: CSVGGQGGNTIYF
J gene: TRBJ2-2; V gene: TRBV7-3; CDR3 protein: CASSPPEGENTGELFF
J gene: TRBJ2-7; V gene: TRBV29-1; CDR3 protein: CSVTAPRGEQYF